This T cell receptor (beta chain) was recovered during a study of neurological immune-mediated disorders. Details on this clonotype: As yet, its antigen is unknown.

Volunteers at a blood bank in Maryland, USA, were the healthy controls. Unsorted libraries were generated from 2 million PBMCs. These cells had been stored in RNAlater at -80 C. 5'RACE with 10-nucleotide random UMIs produced the cDNA. MiXCR was run by TCRdb on the 5' RACE reads, yielding one entry per CDR3 protein. There are 50,000 or so distinct CDR3 sequences in the sample; 20% to 30% occur only once, and approximately 23% lies in the top ten. Germline lookup yields CDR1 SGHRS and CDR2 YFSETQ. Germline trimming cut 4 bases from V and 4 bases from J; bases unmatched to any gene: 6. The CDR3 has 14 residues. Regarding the study as a whole: HTLV-1-associated myelopathy ranked highest for TCR clonal expansion and multiple sclerosis lowest, beneath healthy controls.

The TCR was taken from a woman in her 70s in good health. Sequencing was done on a sample of PBMCs. This chain connects TRBV5-1 to TRBJ1-1; 8 bases are a match to TRBD1. The CDR3 sequence is CASSDTGGITEAFF. The CDR3 DNA follows: TGCGCCAGCAGCGATACAGGGGGGATCACTGAAGCTTTCTTT.